What follows are 14 T cell receptor beta chains derived from one specimen sequenced in a study of shared clonotypes between healthy human individuals. The protocol was immunoSEQ multiplex PCR, while the TCRdb copy is restricted to in-frame clones and leaves out a portion. Among about 2,200,000 clones listed, about 92% were seen once. Naive CD8 cells, CD45RO-negative and positively selected for CCR7, excluded terminally differentiated effector memory CD45RA+ cells. Sequencing was carried out using naive CD8+ T cells from PBMCs. Source of these receptors: a young man in good health. Some clones in this sample may be carry-over from other donors' samples.

The chain couples TRBV27 to TRBJ2-7, with D hard to call. Germline CDR1 and CDR2: MNHEY and SMNVEV (reference sequence). The CDR3 totals 15 residues. With 0 bases removed from V and 2 bases from J, the gap between germline ends came to 11 bases. CDR3 amino acids: CASSLSVRRTYEQYF. CDR3 sequence (DNA): TGTGCCAGCAGTTTATCGGTCAGGCGTACCTACGAGCAGTACTTC.

The chain recombines TRBV7-9 with TRBJ2-1; D unresolved. Trimming removed 2 bases at V and 6 bases at J, with 14 bases between. This CDR3 spans 15 amino acids. Germline V lookup: CDR1 SEHNR, CDR2 FQNEAQ (reference sequence). The CDR3 sequence: CASSLPPQGLNEQFF. The CDR3 coding sequence is TGTGCCAGCAGCTTACCACCCCAAGGGCTCAATGAGCAGTTCTTC.

The chain is built from TRBV5-1 and TRBJ2-7; D may match TRBD1 or TRBD2 (5 bases each). The CDR3 loop spans 15 amino acids. Trimming removed 4 bases at V and 4 bases at J, with 18 bases between. The germline gives CDR1 SGHRS, CDR2 YFSETQ. The CDR3 spells CASSPRDPGFYEQYF. CDR3 DNA: TGCGCCAGCAGCCCCCGGGACCCTGGATTTTACGAGCAGTACTTC.

The chain has TRBV13 and TRBJ1-1; D unresolved. Germline CDR1 is PRHDT and CDR2 is FYEKMQ (reference sequence). This CDR3 spans 14 amino acids. Trimming pared 2 bases from V and 1 base from J, leaving 8 bases between. DNA of the CDR3: TGTGCCAGCAGCTTAAACTACCGGAACACTGAAGCTTTCTTT. It codes for CASSLNYRNTEAFF.

There are a few counts of this clone. The chain couples TRBV5-6 to TRBJ1-1; no definite D call. V was trimmed by 1 base and J by 0 bases, leaving 7 bases between them. The CDR3 is made up of 14 amino acids. Germline CDR1 SGHDT, CDR2 YYEEEE. For the CDR3, the DNA is TGTGCCAGCAGCTTGTTCCGGATGAACACTGAAGCTTTCTTT. Translating it yields CASSLFRMNTEAFF.

The CDR3 DNA follows: TGTGCCAGCTCACCCTACAGTGAAATGAACATTCAGTACTTC. Translation gives CASSPYSEMNIQYF. V gene TRBV18 combines with J gene TRBJ2-4, with D unresolved. Germline values: CDR1 KGHSH, CDR2 LQKENI. This CDR3 has 14 residues. The V and J ends lost 3 bases and 7 bases respectively, with 13 bases between them.

CDR3 sequence (DNA): TGCGCCAGCAGCCTGAGGGGCAGCTGCGTCTACGAGCAGTACTTC. Its protein is CASSLRGSCVYEQYF. The chain carries TRBV23-1 and TRBJ2-7; either TRBD1 or TRBD2 may supply D (5 bases each). TRBV23-1 is assigned to the ORF class and has an uncertain function. V was pared by 6 bases and J by 3 bases, with 18 bases between. The CDR3 is made up of 15 amino acids.

The rearrangement links TRBV9 to TRBJ1-1; 10 bases are shared with TRBD1. The junction had 3 bases not matched to a gene; V was cut back by 7 bases and J by 0 bases. The length of the CDR3 is 14 residues. CDR1 and CDR2 (germline): SGDLS, YYNGEE. CDR3 sequence reads: CASGGQGVNTEAFF. CDR3 nucleotides: TGTGCCAGCGGCGGACAGGGGGTGAACACTGAAGCTTTCTTT.

This chain connects TRBV30 to TRBJ2-2, with unresolved D. CDR1 is GTSNPN and CDR2 is SVGIG in the germline V gene (reference sequence). The V and J ends lost 0 bases and 3 bases respectively, with 5 bases between them. The CDR3 runs to 13 residues. The CDR3 loop is CAWSVLDTGELFF. CDR3 nucleotide sequence: TGTGCCTGGAGTGTACTTGACACCGGGGAGCTGTTTTTT. The full variable domain, its missing parts supplied by reference TRBV30 and TRBJ2-2, is SQTIHQWPATLVQPVGSPLSLECTVEGTSNPNLYWYRQAAGRGLQLLFYSVGIGQISSEVPQNLSASRPQDRQFILSSKKLLLSDSGFYLCAWSVLDTGELFFGEGSRLTVL.

The CDR3 loop is CASSPWGSASRNEQFF. DNA for the CDR3: TGTGCCAGTAGTCCCTGGGGATCGGCTTCTCGCAATGAGCAGTTCTTC. V and J are TRBV19 and TRBJ2-1; D not resolved. The V gene lost 5 bases and the J gene lost 6 bases, with 20 bases spanning the gap. Germline CDR1 is LNHDA and CDR2 is SQIVND (reference sequence). The CDR3 is 16 residues long.

The CDR3 spells CASSFPIGGSWGSNEQFF. DNA of the CDR3: TGTGCCAGCAGTTTCCCGATAGGGGGCAGCTGGGGGAGCAATGAGCAGTTCTTC. V and J are TRBV28 and TRBJ2-1; 7 bases are a match to TRBD1. The germline CDR1 and CDR2 sequences are MDHEN and SYDVKM. The CDR3 contains 18 residues. V lost 3 bases, J lost 6 bases, and 17 bases stayed unmatched.

This clone was recorded once. The same CDR3 can be traced to other DNA sequences in this sample. The chain joins TRBV9 to TRBJ2-5; tentatively, D is TRBD2 (6 bases). Germline V gene lookup returns CDR1 SGDLS and CDR2 YYNGEE. The V and J ends lost 0 bases and 0 bases respectively, with 6 bases between them. The CDR3 loop spans 14 amino acids. This CDR3 reads CASSVGGDQETQYF. DNA for the CDR3: TGTGCCAGCAGCGTAGGCGGGGACCAAGAGACCCAGTACTTC.

The CDR3 reads CASSPETGRAYNEKLFF. CDR3 sequence (DNA): TGTGCCAGCAGCCCCGAGACAGGGAGGGCCTATAATGAAAAACTGTTTTTT. The rearrangement joins TRBV4-2 to TRBJ1-4; 7 bases are shared with TRBD1. V lost 4 bases, J lost 4 bases, and 12 bases stayed unmatched. Germline CDR1 LGHNA, CDR2 YNFKEQ. This CDR3 spans 17 amino acids.

The V call is TRBV6-6, the J call TRBJ2-7; D gene ambiguous. The CDR3 spans 14 residues. Germline lookup yields CDR1 MNHNY and CDR2 SVGAGI (reference sequence). V was pared by 1 base and J by 1 base, with 8 bases between. The CDR3 nucleotides read TGTGCCAGCAGTTACTATCTGGGTTCCTACGAGCAGTACTTC. Translated, it gives CASSYYLGSYEQYF.